One sample yielded the 7 T cell receptor beta chains listed below, sequenced in a study of shared clonotypes between healthy human individuals. Here immunoSEQ multiplex PCR was the method, and the copy in TCRdb shows in-frame clones only, minus some. The data hold 2 million to 3 million clones, with roughly nine tenths observed a single time. Sample: naive CD4+ T cells sorted from blood. Subset here: CD45RA+ positively selected. These receptors all come from a man aged 18 to 29 in good health.

The rearrangement joins TRBV28 to TRBJ2-1, with 8 bases lining up with TRBD2. The CDR3 sequence is 12 residues long. Looked up from germline, CDR1 is MDHEN and CDR2 is SYDVKM. J was trimmed by 8 bases and V by 11 bases; bases with no gene match: 8. For the CDR3, the DNA is TGTGCCTCGGGGGGGCCGATCGATGAGCAGTTCTTC. This codes for CASGGPIDEQFF.

As concerns this clone: The sample contains more than one DNA sequence encoding this CDR3. The chain carries TRBV19 and TRBJ1-4, with a possible D match to TRBD1 (5 bases). This CDR3 has 13 residues. Per the germline V gene, CDR1 is LNHDA and CDR2 is SQIVND (reference sequence). The V end was cut by 2 bases, the J end by 8 bases, with 9 bases between. The CDR3 DNA reads as TGTGCCAGTAGTATACAGGGAGGCGAAAAACTGTTTTTT. This sequence encodes CASSIQGGEKLFF.

The V gene is TRBV5-8, the J gene TRBJ2-3; D gene uncertain. The germline V gene encodes CDR1 SGHTS and CDR2 YDEGEE. The CDR3 loop spans 14 amino acids. V was trimmed by 4 bases and J by 2 bases, leaving 11 bases between them. This CDR3 is CASSRAPFTDTQYF. As DNA, the CDR3 is TGTGCCAGCAGCAGGGCTCCCTTCACAGATACGCAGTATTTT.

The rearrangement links TRBV11-2 to TRBJ1-2, with 9 bases aligning to TRBD1. Germline-derived CDR1 and CDR2 are SGHAT and FQNNGV. There are 14 residues in the CDR3. V was clipped by 1 base and J by 8 bases; unmatched bases: 5. This chain's CDR3 is CASSLGDRARGYTF. The CDR3 DNA reads TGTGCCAGCAGCTTAGGGGACAGGGCACGAGGCTACACCTTC.

This chain joins TRBV18 and TRBJ2-7; no firm D call. Germline V gives CDR1 KGHSH, CDR2 LQKENI. Deletions cut 3 bases from V and 2 bases from J, with 11 bases between. The CDR3 is made up of 14 amino acids. The CDR3 is CASSPKLRPYEQYF. CDR3 DNA sequence: TGTGCCAGCTCACCGAAACTACGACCCTACGAGCAGTACTTC.

The chain employs TRBV5-1 and TRBJ2-2; a possible D gene is TRBD2 (6 bases). Germline V CDR1 and CDR2: SGHRS, YFSETQ. The CDR3 is 16 residues long. The V and J ends lost 4 bases and 1 base respectively, with 14 bases between them. CDR3 sequence: CASSGGSGENTGELFF. In nucleotides, the CDR3 is TGCGCCAGCAGCGGGGGTAGCGGAGAGAACACCGGGGAGCTGTTTTTT.

The chain couples TRBV30 to TRBJ2-3, with D hard to call. The germline V gene encodes CDR1 GTSNPN and CDR2 SVGIG (reference sequence). The CDR3 consists of 13 residues. V dropped 3 bases and J dropped 1 base, with 8 bases sitting between them. The CDR3 region has the DNA TGTGCCTGGAGCTCGGTGGGCACAGATACGCAGTATTTT. Its translation is CAWSSVGTDTQYF.